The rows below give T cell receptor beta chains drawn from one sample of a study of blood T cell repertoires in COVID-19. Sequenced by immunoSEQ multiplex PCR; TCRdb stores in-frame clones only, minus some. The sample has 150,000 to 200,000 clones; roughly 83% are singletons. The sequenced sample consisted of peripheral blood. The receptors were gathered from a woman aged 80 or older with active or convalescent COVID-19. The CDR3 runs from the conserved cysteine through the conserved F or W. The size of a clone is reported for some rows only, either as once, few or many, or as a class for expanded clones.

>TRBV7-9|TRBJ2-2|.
CASSPAGGELFF
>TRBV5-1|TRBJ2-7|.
CASSPTGQGYEQYF
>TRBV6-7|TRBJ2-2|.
CASSPPPTANTGELFF
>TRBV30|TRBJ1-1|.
CAWSVDRNTEAFF
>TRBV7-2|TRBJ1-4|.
CASSFGTINEKLFF
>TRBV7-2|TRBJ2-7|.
CASSLAGTSGPYEQYF
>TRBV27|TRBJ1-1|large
CASSLLLGQPYEAFF
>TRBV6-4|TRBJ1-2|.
CASSEFYLRDSHSYGYTF
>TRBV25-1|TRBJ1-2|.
CASSEGTLGGYGYTF
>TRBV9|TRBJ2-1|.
CASSVLASSYNEQFF
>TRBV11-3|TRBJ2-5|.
CASSLAGQGKETQYF
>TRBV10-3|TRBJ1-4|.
CAIRRVPNEKLFF
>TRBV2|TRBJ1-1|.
CASSSSGTLLVNTEAFF
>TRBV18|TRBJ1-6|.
CASSPTRQGASPLHF
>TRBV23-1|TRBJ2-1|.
CASSQSRASGGDSSYNEQFF
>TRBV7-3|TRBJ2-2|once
CASSSGQGIVSNTGELFF
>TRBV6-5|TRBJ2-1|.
CASRRTGEAYNEQFF
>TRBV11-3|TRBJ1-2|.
CASSSGEYGYTF
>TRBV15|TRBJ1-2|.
CATSRDLGGDYGYTF
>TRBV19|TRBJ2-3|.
CASTVSSRGGTDTQYF
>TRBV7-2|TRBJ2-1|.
CASSPPGQGRNEQFF
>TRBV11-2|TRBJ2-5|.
CASSLGDRGTQETQYF
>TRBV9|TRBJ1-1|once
CASSVEPGWGTEAFF
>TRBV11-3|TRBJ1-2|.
CASSLGWAVNYGYTF
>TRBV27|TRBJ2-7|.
CASSLSGLASYEQYF
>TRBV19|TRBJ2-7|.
CASSIAGQGRGEQYF
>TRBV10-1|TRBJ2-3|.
CASSESRSADTQYF
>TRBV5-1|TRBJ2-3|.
CASSWSGGAEDTQYF
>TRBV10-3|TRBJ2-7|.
CAISVTLPRTGAHPAYEQYF
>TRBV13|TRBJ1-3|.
CASSSGQTGNTIYF
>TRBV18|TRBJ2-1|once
CASSPPAGDSYNEQFF
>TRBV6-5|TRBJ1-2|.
CASSQQGNYGYTF
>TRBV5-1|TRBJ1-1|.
CASSSAFHGTGAAGVTEAFF
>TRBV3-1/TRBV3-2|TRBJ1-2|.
CASRSQGNYGYTF
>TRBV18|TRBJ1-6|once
CASSLSSNNSPLHF
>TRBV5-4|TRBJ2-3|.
CASSLAARTSGPDTQYF
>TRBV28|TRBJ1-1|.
CASSLGTALFF
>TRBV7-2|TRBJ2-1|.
CASSVSGGAGGEQFF
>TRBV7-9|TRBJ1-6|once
CASKEGRSYNSPLHF
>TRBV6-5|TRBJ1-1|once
CASSYSARGITEAFF
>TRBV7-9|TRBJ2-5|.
CASSLRESDRGQETQYF
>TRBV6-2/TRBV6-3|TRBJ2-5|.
CASSLGQVQETQYF
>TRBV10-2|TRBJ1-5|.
CASSTGTGGNQPQHF
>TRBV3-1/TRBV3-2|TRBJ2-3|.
CASSQGGRADTQYF
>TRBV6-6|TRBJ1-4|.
CASSLRVGGEKLFF
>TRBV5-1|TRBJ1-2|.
CASSPAGVDGYTF